Below, one T cell receptor (beta chain) is given with its context. This CDR3 contains 15 residues. CDR1 and CDR2 (germline): SGHNT, YYREEE (reference sequence). V gave up 4 bases and J gave up 8 bases, with 21 bases separating them. Vbeta (60) and Jbeta (13) primers were used in the PCR. Clones were sequenced by immunoSEQ multiplex PCR, and TCRdb holds only the in-frame ones, with some missing. The sample records more than 110,000 clones, approximately 77% being singletons. This record comes from a study of cytomegalovirus exposure and HLA in healthy donors. This TCR derives from a woman in her forties or fifties in good health and CMV-seronegative. The sequencing sample was made of PBMCs. The rearrangement joins TRBV5-4 to TRBJ1-2, with D perhaps TRBD1 (6 bases). CDR3 bases: TGTGCCAGCAGCCTCCTCAACAGGGCTCTTCAAGGCTACACCTTC. Protein: CASSLLNRALQGYTF. The variable domain in full, completed from reference TRBV5-4 and TRBJ1-2, reads ETGVTQSPTHLIKTRGQQVTLRCSSQSGHNTVSWYQQALGQGPQFIFQYYREEENGRGNFPPRFSGLQFPNYSSELNVNALELDDSALYLCASSLLNRALQGYTFGSGTRLTVV.